This TCR beta chain stems from a study of blood T cell repertoires in COVID-19 (dated by TCRdb to about 2020). About the study as a whole: Samples from collaborators originated in the United States, Italy and Spain and spanned both the acute and convalescent phases of COVID-19. The prospective study material was composed of cDNA or gDNA derived from T cells, B-cell-depleted T cells, or PBMCs. Subjects who had been exposed to COVID-19, were actively infected with it, or had recovered from it provided the deeply sampled blood TCRbeta repertoires that made up the dataset. The repertoires were made available in a free public database intended to serve as a resource for research on the immune response to SARS-CoV-2. The samples were drawn from two sources: the first 160 participants of the ongoing ImmuneRACE study, and 1,254 subjects contributed by 6 global collaborators. Sample metadata almost always included a de-identified subject ID, COVID-19 status, age in years and sex. HLA class I and class II types, where available, came from metadata supplied by the sample provider rather than from assay-based typing.

The immunoSEQ Assay, a bias-controlled multiplex PCR, was used to amplify TCRbeta CDR3 regions from genomic DNA. On the authors' methods: Nucleated cell counts per sample were estimated from amplification of reference gene primers within the assay. Sequence reads were collapsed and filtered to measure the absolute abundance of every unique TCRbeta CDR3 rearrangement. For each sample, productive Simpson clonality was calculated as the square root of Simpson's diversity index over productive rearrangements. TCRdb retrieved this table from immuneACCESS and kept in-frame rearrangements only. Not all clones are present; in checked studies, unresolved V genes account for under half, and no reason is known for the remainder. V and J calls and clone size are as listed in that table; D and trimming were resolved from the DNA. The sample contains approximately 220,000 clones, approximately 90% of them found a single time. The ten largest clones capture about 6% of the sample.

Details on this clone: Its antigen is not yet known. One base away there is no much larger clone; base qualities are not given.

Samples from volunteer blood donors who had recovered from COVID-19 were contributed by a second Seattle source. Each collaborating institution followed its own protocols to collect whole blood in K2EDTA tubes. For TCRbeta analysis, collaborators shipped samples as frozen whole blood, isolated PBMCs, or DNA extracted from either of those sample types. The V and J ends are trimmed by 4 bases and 3 bases, leaving 13 bases between them. Including cysteine and phenylalanine, the CDR3 has 15 amino acids. Here the CDR3 DNA is all that survives: 45 bases in frame from base 1. The germline V gene gives CDR1 as WSHSY and CDR2 as SAAADI. Overall study outcomes, separate from this receptor: Clinical and demographic metadata were provided uncurated, with the amount varying by source and participant.

The chain uses TRBV10-2 and TRBJ2-4, with TRBD1 as a weak D call on 6 bases. The source of this sequence is a man aged 55 to 70 who had recovered from COVID-19. Sequencing input: peripheral blood. CDR3 sequence: CASSAQGTDKNIQYF. The bases are TGCGCCAGCAGTGCACAGGGTACTGACAAAAACATTCAGTACTTC.